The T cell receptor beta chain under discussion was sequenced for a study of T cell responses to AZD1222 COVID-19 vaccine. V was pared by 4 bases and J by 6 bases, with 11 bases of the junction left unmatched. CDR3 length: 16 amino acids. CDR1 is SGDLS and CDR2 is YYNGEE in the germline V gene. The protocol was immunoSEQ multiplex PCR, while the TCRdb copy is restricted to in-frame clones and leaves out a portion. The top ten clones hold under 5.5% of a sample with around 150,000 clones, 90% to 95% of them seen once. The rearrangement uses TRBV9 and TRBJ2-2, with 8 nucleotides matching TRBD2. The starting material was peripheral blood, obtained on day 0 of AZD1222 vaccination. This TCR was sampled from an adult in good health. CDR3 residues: CASSRPGTRAPGELFF. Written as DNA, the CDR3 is TGTGCCAGCAGCAGACCCGGGACTAGGGCCCCCGGGGAGCTGTTTTTT.